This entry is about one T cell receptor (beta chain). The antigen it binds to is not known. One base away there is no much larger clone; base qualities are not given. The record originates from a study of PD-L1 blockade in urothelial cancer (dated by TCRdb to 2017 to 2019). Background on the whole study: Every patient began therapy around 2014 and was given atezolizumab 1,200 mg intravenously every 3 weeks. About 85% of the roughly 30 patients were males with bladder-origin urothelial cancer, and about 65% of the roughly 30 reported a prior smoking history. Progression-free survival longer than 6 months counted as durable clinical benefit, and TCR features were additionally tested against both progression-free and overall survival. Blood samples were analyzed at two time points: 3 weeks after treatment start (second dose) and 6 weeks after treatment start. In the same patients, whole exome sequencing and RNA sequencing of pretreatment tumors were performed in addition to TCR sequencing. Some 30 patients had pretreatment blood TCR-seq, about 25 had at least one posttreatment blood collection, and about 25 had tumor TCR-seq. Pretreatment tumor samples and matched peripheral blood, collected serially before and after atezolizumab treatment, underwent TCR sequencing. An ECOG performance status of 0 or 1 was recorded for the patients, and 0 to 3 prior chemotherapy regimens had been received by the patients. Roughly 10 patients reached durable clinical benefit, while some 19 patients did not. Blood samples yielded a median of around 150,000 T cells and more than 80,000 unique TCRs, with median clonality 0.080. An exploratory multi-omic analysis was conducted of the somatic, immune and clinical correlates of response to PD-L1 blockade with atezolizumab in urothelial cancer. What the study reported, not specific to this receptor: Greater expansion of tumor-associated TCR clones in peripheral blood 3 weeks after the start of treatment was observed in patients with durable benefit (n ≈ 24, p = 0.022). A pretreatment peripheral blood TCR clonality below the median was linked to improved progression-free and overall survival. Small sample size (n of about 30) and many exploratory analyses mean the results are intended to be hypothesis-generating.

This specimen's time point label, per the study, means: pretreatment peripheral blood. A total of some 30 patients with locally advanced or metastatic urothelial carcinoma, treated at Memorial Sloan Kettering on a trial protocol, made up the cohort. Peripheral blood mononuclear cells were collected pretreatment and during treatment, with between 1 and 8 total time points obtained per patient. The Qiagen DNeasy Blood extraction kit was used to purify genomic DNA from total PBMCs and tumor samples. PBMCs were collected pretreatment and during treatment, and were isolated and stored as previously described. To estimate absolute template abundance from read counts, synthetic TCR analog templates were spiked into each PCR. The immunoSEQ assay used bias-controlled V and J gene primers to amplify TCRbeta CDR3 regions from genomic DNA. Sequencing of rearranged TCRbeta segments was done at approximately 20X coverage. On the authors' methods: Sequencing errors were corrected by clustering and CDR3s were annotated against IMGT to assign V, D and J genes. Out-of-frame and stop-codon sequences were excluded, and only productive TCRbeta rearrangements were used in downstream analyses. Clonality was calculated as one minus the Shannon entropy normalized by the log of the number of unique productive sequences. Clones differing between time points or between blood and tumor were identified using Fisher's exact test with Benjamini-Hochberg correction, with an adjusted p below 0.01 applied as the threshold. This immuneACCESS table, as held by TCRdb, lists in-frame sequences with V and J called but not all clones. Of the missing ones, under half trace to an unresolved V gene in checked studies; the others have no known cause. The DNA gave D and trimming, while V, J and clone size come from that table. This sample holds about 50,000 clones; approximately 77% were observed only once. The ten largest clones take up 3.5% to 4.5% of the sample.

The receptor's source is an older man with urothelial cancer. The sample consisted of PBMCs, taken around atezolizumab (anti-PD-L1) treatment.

The CDR3 reads as follows: CASSPTTETYGYTF. The nucleotide sequence reads as follows: TGTGCCAGCTCACCTACAACAGAAACCTATGGCTACACCTTC. Rearrangement joined TRBV18 to TRBJ1-2, with the D gene uncertain. Based on the germline V gene, the CDR1 and CDR2 sequences are KGHSH and LQKENI. Trimming at the junction amounts to 3 bases on V and 4 bases on J, and the germline ends lie 12 bases apart. The CDR3 contains 14 residues, cysteine and phenylalanine counted. The sequence is cut down to CDR3 DNA, 42 bases in frame from base 1. Outside the CDR3, residues come from the reference TRBV18 and TRBJ1-2 proteins, so the full variable domain is: NAGVMQNPRHLVRRRGQEARLRCSPMKGHSHVYWYRQLPEEGLKFMVYLQKENIIDESGMPKERFSAEFPKEGPSILRIQQVVRGDSAAYFCASSPTTETYGYTFGSGTRLTVV.